Described below is a single T cell receptor (beta chain) sequence and its context. The method was immunoSEQ multiplex PCR; TCRdb's version includes in-frame clones alone and lacks a portion of them. The sample has around 53,000 clones, nearly 95% seen once. Per the germline V gene, CDR1 is MNHNS and CDR2 is SASEGT. V was clipped by 8 bases and J by 2 bases, with 6 bases between them. There are 11 residues in the CDR3. The sample originates from a study of OX40 agonist ivuxolimab in advanced cancers. The overall study: A history of anti-PD-1, anti-PD-L1 or anti-CTLA-4 therapy was acceptable, and approximately 41% had some.

V is TRBV6-1 and J is TRBJ1-1; D call uncertain. The clonotype comes from an adult with an advanced solid tumor such as melanoma, head and neck, liver or kidney cancer. The specimen was CD4+ or CD8+ T cells sorted from blood, collected in a trial of the OX40 agonist ivuxolimab. The CDR3 DNA is TGTGCCAGCCACACAAACACTGAAGCTTTCTTT. Translation gives CASHTNTEAFF.